The 9 T cell receptor beta chains below come from one sample, sequenced in a study of OX40 agonist ivuxolimab in advanced cancers. Method: immunoSEQ multiplex PCR; TCRdb's copy keeps in-frame clones and lacks some. The table shows about 69,000 clones, with around 89% occurring only once. Sample: CD4+ or CD8+ T cells sorted from blood, taken in a trial of the OX40 agonist ivuxolimab. The receptors come from an adult with an advanced solid tumor such as melanoma, head and neck, liver or kidney cancer.

The chain combines TRBV28 with TRBJ2-7; 8 bases are a match to TRBD2. The CDR3 spans 16 residues. V lost 5 bases, J lost 0 bases, and 9 bases stayed unmatched. CDR1 and CDR2 (germline): MDHEN, SYDVKM. CDR3: CASSPPGGDGSYEQYF. CDR3 DNA: TGTGCCAGCAGTCCCCCCGGGGGGGATGGCTCCTACGAGCAGTACTTC.

This clone was counted once. This chain links TRBV9 with TRBJ1-1, with 10 bases fitting TRBD1. Trimming at V came to 3 bases and at J to 0 bases, leaving 8 bases not matched to a gene. CDR1 and CDR2 (germline): SGDLS, YYNGEE. The CDR3 has 17 residues. The CDR3 protein is CASSANPGTGVNTEAFF. The CDR3 DNA follows: TGTGCCAGCAGCGCGAACCCAGGGACAGGGGTGAACACTGAAGCTTTCTTT.

The gene calls are TRBV13 and TRBJ2-7, with TRBD2 matching over 13 bases. J was trimmed by 13 bases and V by 5 bases; bases with no gene match: 11. The CDR3 is 14 amino acids. Per germline, CDR1 PRHDT and CDR2 FYEKMQ (reference sequence). The CDR3 nucleotides are TGTGCCAGCAGCGGGCCTGGGACTAGCGGGGTTCATTACTTC. This gives the protein CASSGPGTSGVHYF.

The chain uses TRBV7-6 and TRBJ2-7; perhaps D is TRBD1 or TRBD2 (6 bases each). The CDR3 contains 12 residues. Germline assignment: CDR1 SGHVS and CDR2 FNYEAQ. V lost 9 bases to trimming and J lost 7 bases, with 16 bases between them. The CDR3 protein is CASSKGGLEQYF. In DNA, the CDR3 is TGTGCCAGTAGCAAGGGGGGCCTGGAGCAGTACTTC. The whole variable domain, remainder taken from reference TRBV7-6 and TRBJ2-7, is GAGVSQSPRYKVTKRGQDVALRCDPISGHVSLYWYRQALGQGPEFLTYFNYEAQQDKSGLPNDRFSAERPEGSISTLTIQRTEQRDSAMYRCASSKGGLEQYFGPGTRLTVT.

The CDR3 sequence: CASSRGTGATEAFF. Written as DNA, the CDR3 is TGTGCCAGTAGCCGGGGGACAGGCGCCACTGAAGCTTTCTTT. The J gene is TRBJ1-1, the V gene TRBV19; 8 nucleotides agree with TRBD1. V shed 6 bases and J 4 bases; nucleotides not matched to a gene: 7. This CDR3 has 14 residues. Germline V gene sequence: CDR1 LNHDA, CDR2 SQIVND (reference sequence).

The rearrangement uses TRBV4-3 and TRBJ1-2; 9 bases line up with TRBD1. Losses at the gene ends were 3 bases for V and 2 bases for J; bases not matched to a gene: 7. This CDR3 has 16 residues. Germline V gene data show CDR1 as LGHNA and CDR2 as YSLEER. CDR3 DNA: TGCGCCAGCAGCCAGGATCGGACAGGGGACAACTATGGCTACACCTTC. Amino acid sequence: CASSQDRTGDNYGYTF.

This chain connects TRBV27 to TRBJ2-7, with no clear D. The CDR3 consists of 13 residues. V dropped 0 bases and J dropped 3 bases, with 6 bases sitting between them. CDR1 MNHEY and CDR2 SMNVEV come from the germline V gene (reference sequence). CDR3 nucleotide sequence: TGTGCCAGCAGTTTATCGTTCGGCTACGAGCAGTACTTC. It yields the protein CASSLSFGYEQYF.

The rearrangement joins TRBV28 to TRBJ2-5; perhaps D is TRBD1 or TRBD2 (5 bases each). Germline-derived CDR1 and CDR2 are MDHEN and SYDVKM. CDR3 length equals 15 residues. V lost 3 bases and J lost 4, with 15 bases in between. The DNA for the CDR3 is TGTGCCAGCAGTTTGGTCCTGGGGCTAGCAGAGACCCAGTACTTC. Amino acids: CASSLVLGLAETQYF.

The J gene is TRBJ2-1, the V gene TRBV28; no definite D call. CDR1 and CDR2 (germline): MDHEN, SYDVKM. CDR3 length equals 13 residues. The V end was cut by 7 bases, the J end by 8 bases, with 15 bases between. CDR3 in DNA: TGTGCCAGCACCCTGGCCCTCTTCCATGAGCAGTTCTTC. Its translation: CASTLALFHEQFF.